This is a list of T cell receptor beta chains from one sample in a study of T-cell reconstitution after alpha-beta-depleted transplantation in children. Each CDR3 protein is one row after TCRdb ran MiXCR on the PCR reads. The data contain some 520,000 distinct CDR3 sequences, approximately 32% of them singletons. Here the sequenced sample was PBMCs from the stem cell graft donor, taken from the stem cell graft. Receptors originate from a human donor who donated a stem cell graft to a child with aplastic anemia. The CDR3 runs from the conserved cysteine through the conserved F or W. D genes are given only for firm matches. Clone size is shown for a subset of rows, as once, few, many or a class of expanded clone.

>-|TRBV21-1|TRBJ1-5|-
TGTGCCAGCAGCAAAGGGGCCGTGGGGTCGATAGGGTGGCAGGTTCAGCCCCAGCATTTT
CASSKGAVGSIGWQVQPQHF
>-|TRBV12-3/TRBV12-4|TRBJ1-2|-
TGTGCCAGCAGGCCCCAGGTCTCTAACTATGGCTACACCTTC
CASRPQVSNYGYTF
>-|TRBV5-4|TRBJ2-3|-
TGTGCCAGCAGCTCCGGGAGAGGGTCAGATACGCAGTATTTT
CASSSGRGSDTQYF
>few|TRBV27|TRBJ1-2|-
TGTGCCAGCAGTTTTAAGGACTACTATGGCTACACCTTC
CASSFKDYYGYTF
>-|TRBV15|TRBJ1-4|-
TGTGCCACCAGCAGCCAAAATGAAAAACTGTTTTTT
CATSSQNEKLFF
>-|TRBV19|TRBJ2-5|TRBD1
TGTGCCAGTAGTCCGTGGACAGGCCAAGAGACCCAGTACTTC
CASSPWTGQETQYF
>-|TRBV20-1|TRBJ2-1|-
TGCAGTGCTTCAATTAGGAATGAGCAGTTCTTC
CSASIRNEQFF
>few|TRBV18|TRBJ1-4|-
TGTGCCAGCTCACTCGAAGGGGGAGTCCTTGAAAAACTGTTTTTT
CASSLEGGVLEKLFF
>few|TRBV10-3|TRBJ1-5|-
TGTGCCATCAGGGAGGGGTCGCATAGCAATCAGCCCCAGCATTTT
CAIREGSHSNQPQHF
>few|TRBV27|TRBJ1-6|-
TGTGCCAGCAAGGGCCCACGGACTGCCTATAATTCACCCCTCCACTTT
CASKGPRTAYNSPLHF
>few|TRBV5-5|TRBJ2-2|TRBD1
TGTGCCAGCAGCTGGACCCGGGACAGGGGAATCGGGGAGCTGTTTTTT
CASSWTRDRGIGELFF
>few|TRBV12-3/TRBV12-4|TRBJ1-1|-
TGTGCCAGCAGTGACGCCCACACGGAAAACACTGAAGCTTTCTTT
CASSDAHTENTEAFF
>-|TRBV29-1|TRBJ2-1|-
TGCAGCGCACAACACGCATCGGCCTACAATGAGCAGTTCTTC
CSAQHASAYNEQFF
>many|TRBV7-2|TRBJ1-4|-
TGTGCCAGCAGCTTGGGGTGGAGTAATGAAAAACTGTTTTTT
CASSLGWSNEKLFF
>-|TRBV3-1|TRBJ2-2|TRBD2
TGTGCCACCAGCCGGACTAGCGGGGTAGCGAACACCGGGGAGCTGTTTTTT
CATSRTSGVANTGELFF
>-|TRBV9|TRBJ1-2|TRBD1
TGTGCCAGCAGCGGCCCCAAAGGGGGCTGGAACTATGGCTACACCTTC
CASSGPKGGWNYGYTF
>-|TRBV6-5|TRBJ1-2|TRBD1
TGTGCCAGCAGTTACACACAGGGGGACTATGGCTACACCTTC
CASSYTQGDYGYTF
>-|TRBV5-1|TRBJ2-3|TRBD2
TGCGCCAGCAGCTTTAGCGGGAGTGTCACAGATACGCAGTATTTT
CASSFSGSVTDTQYF
>-|TRBV20-1|TRBJ2-7|TRBD1
TGCAGTGCTAGACCTACTACAGGGGTATTTTCCTACGAGCAGTACTTC
CSARPTTGVFSYEQYF
>once|TRBV9|TRBJ2-1|TRBD2
TGTGCCAGCAGCGATGGACTAGCGGGATTCCGAGAGTTGAACAATGAGCAGTTCTTC
CASSDGLAGFRELNNEQFF
>-|TRBV7-9|TRBJ2-2|-
TGTGCCAGCAGCTTATATTCCGGGAGCACCGGGGAGCTGTTTTTT
CASSLYSGSTGELFF
>many|TRBV7-8|TRBJ1-5|-
TGTGCCAGCAGCTTACAGGGGCAGAGCAATCAGCCCCAGCATTTT
CASSLQGQSNQPQHF
>few|TRBV11-2|TRBJ2-6|-
TGTGCCAGCAGTTCGAACAGGGGAGGGGCGTTGATCGGGGCCAACGTCCTGACTTTC
CASSSNRGGALIGANVLTF
>few|TRBV12-3/TRBV12-4|TRBJ2-1|TRBD2
TGTGCCAGCAGTCCCGGACTAGCGGGACCGTCCGGGCAGTTCTTC
CASSPGLAGPSGQFF
>few|TRBV7-2|TRBJ1-2|-
TGTGCCAGCAGCGCAGGCCTCTATGGCTACACCTTC
CASSAGLYGYTF
>few|TRBV5-6|TRBJ1-4|-
TGTGCCAGCAGCTTTCGACAGAGATATGAAAAACTGTTTTTT
CASSFRQRYEKLFF
>-|TRBV20-1|TRBJ1-2|-
TGCAGTGCTCCCACTGGGACGTCTCGGCAGGGCTACACCTTC
CSAPTGTSRQGYTF
>-|TRBV12-3/TRBV12-4|TRBJ2-2|TRBD1
TGTGCCAGCAGTTTACCCAGGGGGAGCGGGGAGCTGTTTTTT
CASSLPRGSGELFF
>once|TRBV7-8|TRBJ2-1|-
TGTGCCAGCAGCTTAGGTAGCGGTAAAAAGAATGAGCAGTTCTTC
CASSLGSGKKNEQFF
>-|TRBV6-1|TRBJ1-1|-
TGTGCCAGCAGAGCGGTTTCGTCCTATAGGACTGAAGCTTTCTTT
CASRAVSSYRTEAFF
>-|TRBV5-4|TRBJ2-2|-
TGTGCCAGCAGTCGGGCACTCCGGAATTCGAACACCGGGGAGCTGTTTTTT
CASSRALRNSNTGELFF
>-|TRBV10-3|TRBJ2-3|TRBD2
TGTGCCATCAGGCGGAGAGAGACCGGGACTAGCGGGAGGGATGCAGATACGCAGTATTTT
CAIRRRETGTSGRDADTQYF
>few|TRBV20-1|TRBJ2-7|TRBD2
TGCAGTGCTCGCCCTCCGGCGGGAGTTTATGAGCAGTACTTC
CSARPPAGVYEQYF
>few|TRBV29-1|TRBJ1-1|-
TGCAGCGGTACAGGGATGAACACTGAAGCTTTCTTT
CSGTGMNTEAFF
>many|TRBV12-3/TRBV12-4|TRBJ2-1|-
TGTGCCAGCAGTTTCGGCAGGGACAATGAGCAGTTCTTC
CASSFGRDNEQFF
>few|TRBV20-1|TRBJ2-1|TRBD2
TGCAGTGCTAGGACTAGCGGGGAAAATGAGCAGTTCTTC
CSARTSGENEQFF
>few|TRBV20-1|TRBJ2-5|-
TGCAGTGCTAAGCGTGCAGGCAGCCAAGAGACCCAGTACTTC
CSAKRAGSQETQYF
>-|TRBV19|TRBJ1-6|-
TGTGCCAGTCGGTGGGGGGTGGGAGATAATTCACCCCTCCACTTT
CASRWGVGDNSPLHF
>-|TRBV20-1|TRBJ2-7|-
TGCAGTGCTAGAGATCATAATCCGGGAGATCCGGACGAGCAGTACTTC
CSARDHNPGDPDEQYF
>few|TRBV7-2|TRBJ1-4|-
TGTGCCAGCGGGAAAATGGGGTCGGCTAATGAAAAACTGTTTTTT
CASGKMGSANEKLFF
>few|TRBV19|TRBJ1-1|-
TGTGCCAGTAGTATAGGGTTGCCGACAGTTGAAGCTTTCTTT
CASSIGLPTVEAFF
>-|TRBV7-3|TRBJ2-3|-
TGTGCCAGCAGCTTTGATGGCAGGGATACGCAGTATTTT
CASSFDGRDTQYF
>few|TRBV28|TRBJ1-1|-
TGTGCCAGCAGTTTATACCAGAGCAAGAACACTGAAGCTTTCTTT
CASSLYQSKNTEAFF
>few|TRBV5-1|TRBJ1-5|TRBD1
TGCGCCAGCAGCCTCGGGACAGGGAGCAATCAGCCCCAGCATTTT
CASSLGTGSNQPQHF
>few|TRBV20-1|TRBJ1-3|TRBD1
TGCAGTGCTAGGGACCTACAGGGGGCGAGAGGAAACACCATATATTTT
CSARDLQGARGNTIYF
>few|TRBV25-1|TRBJ2-7|-
TGTGCCAGCAGCGACCCTCTCTCCTACGAGCAGTACTTC
CASSDPLSYEQYF